This entry is about one T cell receptor beta chain. Losses at the gene ends were 5 bases for V and 9 bases for J; bases not matched to a gene: 2. Germline assignment: CDR1 MNHEY and CDR2 SVGEGT. The CDR3 has 14 amino acids. In the source study's methods: Cell counts per sample came from amplifying reference gene primers. Using immunoSEQ multiplex PCR, the repertoire was profiled, and TCRdb retains in-frame clones only, with some absent. From that table come the V and J calls and clone size; the DNA was used to work out D and trimming. The sample carries fewer than 200,000 clones, around 85% recorded once. This entry comes from a study of blood T cell repertoires in COVID-19. Study-wide context: Spain, Italy and the United States supplied samples that represented acute and convalescent COVID-19. Sources were T cells, B-cell-depleted T cells, or PBMCs; the material itself was cDNA or gDNA.

The sequencing sample was made of peripheral blood. This clonotype was obtained from a woman of 80 years or more with acute or convalescent COVID-19. The chain carries TRBV6-2 or TRBV6-3 and TRBJ2-1, with 15 bases matching TRBD2. This CDR3 is CASSRTSGGAEQFF. The CDR3 DNA is TGTGCCAGCAGTCGGACTAGCGGGGGGGCTGAGCAGTTCTTC.